Below are 27 T cell receptor beta chains sequenced from a single sample in a study of T-cell reconstitution after alpha-beta-depleted transplantation in children. The authors prepared the TCRbeta library with unique molecular identifiers. TCRdb re-analysed the PCR reads in MiXCR, keeping a single row per CDR3 protein. The sample records fewer than 550,000 distinct CDR3 sequences, 10% to 12% being singletons. This material consisted of PBMCs, mostly from graft donor cells, taken 180 days after TCRalphabeta/CD19-depleted stem cell transplant. The receptors come from a female patient aged 2 to 10 who had a stem cell transplant for aplastic anemia, so the T cells may come from the graft donor.

In this sample, this clonotype turned up a few times. This chain links TRBV10-3 with TRBJ2-7; possibly TRBD1 for D (6 bases). V lost 10 bases to trimming and J lost 4 bases, with 14 bases between them. Germline assignment: CDR1 ENHRY and CDR2 SYGVKD. CDR3 length equals 12 residues. The CDR3 protein is CATRDTHYEQYF. CDR3 DNA sequence: TGTGCCACCCGGGACACTCATTACGAGCAGTACTTC.

V is TRBV4-3 and J is TRBJ2-5, with 14 positions matching TRBD2. The CDR3 has 17 amino acids. Germline values: CDR1 LGHNA, CDR2 YSLEER. Germline trimming cut 4 bases from V and 4 bases from J; bases unmatched to any gene: 8. CDR3 region: CASSLNRGLAGVETQYF. Written as DNA, the CDR3 is TGCGCCAGCAGCCTCAACAGGGGACTAGCGGGAGTAGAGACCCAGTACTTC.

This clonotype has just a few counts. The V gene is TRBV25-1, the J gene TRBJ1-2; possible D gene TRBD1, 5 bases. V lost 2 bases and J 4 bases, leaving 8 bases between the germline ends. This CDR3 is 13 amino acids long. Germline CDR1 is MGHDK and CDR2 is SYGVNS. The CDR3 nucleotides read TGTGCCAGCAGTGAAGGCGGGGCCTATGGCTACACCTTC. It translates to CASSEGGAYGYTF.

There are a few counts of this clonotype. This chain uses TRBV7-2 with TRBJ2-7; 7 bases fit TRBD1. The CDR3 has 13 amino acids. The V gene end was trimmed by 3 bases and the J gene end by 4 bases; junction bases not matched to a gene: 3. CDR1 is SGHTA and CDR2 is FQGNSA in the germline V gene. CDR3 nucleotides: TGTGCCAGCAGCTTCGTACAGGGGTACGAGCAGTACTTC. The encoded protein is CASSFVQGYEQYF.

This clonotype has only a few counts. The rearrangement joins TRBV20-1 to TRBJ2-3; 8 bases match TRBD2. Trimming at V came to 2 bases and at J to 5 bases, leaving 3 bases not matched to a gene. Germline V gene sequence: CDR1 DFQATT, CDR2 SNEGSKA (reference sequence). This CDR3 is built from 13 residues. The CDR3 reads CSARNLAGDTQYF. The DNA for the CDR3 is TGCAGTGCTAGAAACCTAGCGGGAGATACGCAGTATTTT.

This clonotype was detected ten times or more. The V and J genes are TRBV5-1 and TRBJ2-4; D gene unclear. Germline lookup yields CDR1 SGHRS and CDR2 YFSETQ. Trimming left V 0 bases short and J 3 bases short, with 10 bases between. This CDR3 spans 15 amino acids. CDR3 amino acids: CASSLDAIVKNIQYF. The CDR3 DNA reads TGCGCCAGCAGCTTGGATGCTATCGTCAAAAACATTCAGTACTTC.

This clonotype has more than one count but fewer than ten. This sequence joins TRBV7-2 and TRBJ2-5, with 10 bases identical to TRBD2. The CDR3 length is 17 residues. V shed 1 base, J shed 5 bases, and the junction held 10 bases outside the gene matches. CDR1 is SGHTA and CDR2 is FQGNSA in the germline V gene. CDR3 sequence: CASSLVRLAGGRETQYF. In nucleotides, the CDR3 is TGTGCCAGCAGCTTAGTCCGGTTAGCGGGAGGACGCGAGACCCAGTACTTC.

This clonotype appeared many times. This sequence joins TRBV5-1 and TRBJ2-1; 9 bases are a match to TRBD2. This CDR3 spans 15 amino acids. Germline CDR1 SGHRS, CDR2 YFSETQ. V shed 6 bases and J 6 bases; nucleotides not matched to a gene: 10. The CDR3 DNA sequence: TGCGCCAGCATAGGGCAGCTAGCGGGAAGCAATGAGCAGTTCTTC. It specifies CASIGQLAGSNEQFF.

This clonotype was seen more than once but under ten times. J is TRBJ2-7 and V is TRBV6-5; tentative D call: TRBD1 (6 bases). This CDR3 spans 14 amino acids. V lost 4 bases to trimming and J lost 3 bases, with 13 bases between them. Germline CDR1 reads MNHEY; CDR2 reads SVGAGI. This CDR3 is CASSSLRDNYEQYV. The CDR3 bases are TGTGCCAGCAGTTCCCTCCGGGACAACTACGAGCAGTACGTC.

In this sample, this clonotype turned up many times. The chain recombines TRBV7-9 with TRBJ2-3; TRBD2 might be the D (6 bases). The germline V gene encodes CDR1 SEHNR and CDR2 FQNEAQ (reference sequence). V dropped 5 bases and J dropped 5 bases, with 14 bases sitting between them. The CDR3 has 14 amino acids. This CDR3 reads CASSTGGPQDTQYF. CDR3 nucleotide sequence: TGTGCCAGCAGCACCGGGGGTCCCCAAGATACGCAGTATTTT.

This clonotype has more than one count but fewer than ten. The CDR3 loop is CASSLDRGGGQPQHF. The CDR3 DNA reads TGTGCCAGCAGCTTAGATCGAGGGGGCGGTCAGCCCCAGCATTTT. This rearrangement joins TRBV11-2 to TRBJ1-5; TRBD1 aligns across 7 bases. Germline V lookup: CDR1 SGHAT, CDR2 FQNNGV. The CDR3 runs to 15 residues. V trimming: 0 bases; J trimming: 6 bases; junction bases outside the gene matches: 5.

V usage is TRBV12-3 or TRBV12-4 and J usage is TRBJ2-1; either TRBD1 or TRBD2 may fit D (5 bases each). Trimming shortened V by 6 bases and J by 5 bases, and 14 bases separated the two germline ends. This CDR3 has 14 amino acids. The CDR3, as DNA: TGTGCCAGCAGCCGCCGGGACCACAACAATGAGCAGTTCTTC. Amino acid sequence: CASSRRDHNNEQFF.

This clonotype was detected a few times. The rearrangement joins TRBV15 to TRBJ1-4, with TRBD1 as a possible D gene (5 bases). Germline loops: CDR1 LNHNV, CDR2 YYDKDF (reference sequence). This CDR3 spans 16 amino acids. The V end was cut by 3 bases, the J end by 0 bases, with 11 bases between. The CDR3 is CATSRSPQATNEKLFF. The DNA of the CDR3 is TGTGCCACCAGCAGGAGCCCACAGGCAACTAATGAAAAACTGTTTTTT.

This clonotype was seen at least ten times. CDR3 amino acids: CASRSAVPYEQYV. The CDR3 DNA follows: TGTGCCAGCAGATCGGCGGTGCCCTACGAGCAGTACGTC. The chain recombines TRBV28 with TRBJ2-7; the D is unclear. The CDR3 is made up of 13 amino acids. V lost 6 bases to trimming and J lost 2 bases, with 11 bases between them. The germline V gene encodes CDR1 MDHEN and CDR2 SYDVKM.

This clonotype was recorded many times. V and J are TRBV12-3 or TRBV12-4 and TRBJ2-3, with TRBD2 matching over 12 bases. The ends lost 3 bases at V and 2 bases at J; junction bases unmatched: 18. CDR3 length: 21 amino acids. CDR3 in amino acids: CASSFLGWGLAGSANTDTQYF. In DNA, the CDR3 is TGTGCCAGCAGTTTTCTGGGGTGGGGACTAGCGGGTTCAGCGAACACAGATACGCAGTATTTT.

This chain connects TRBV29-1 to TRBJ1-2, with unresolved D. This CDR3 is built from 14 residues. Germline loops: CDR1 SQVTM, CDR2 ANQGSEA. V was pared by 5 bases and J by 0 bases, with 13 bases between. Written as DNA, the CDR3 is TGCAGCGTTTACCGCTGGGGATCTAACTATGGCTACACCTTC. It codes for CSVYRWGSNYGYTF.

This clonotype has only a few counts. The chain couples TRBV29-1 to TRBJ1-1, with D hard to call. The CDR3 runs 13 residues. The V gene lost 0 bases and the J gene lost 7 bases, with 12 bases spanning the gap. CDR1 and CDR2 (germline): SQVTM, ANQGSEA. CDR3 DNA: TGCAGCGTTGAAGATCTCGTCCGTATTGAAGCTTTCTTT. The encoded protein is CSVEDLVRIEAFF. Full variable domain (remainder filled in from reference TRBV29-1 and TRBJ1-1): SAVISQKPSRDICQRGTSLTIQCQVDSQVTMMFWYRQQPGQSLTLIATANQGSEATYESGFVIDKFPISRPNLTFSTLTVSNMSPEDSSIYLCSVEDLVRIEAFFGQGTRLTVV.

The rearrangement uses TRBV15 and TRBJ2-2, with D unresolved. V shed 4 bases and J shed 3 bases, with 21 bases lying between them. CDR1 LNHNV and CDR2 YYDKDF come from the germline V gene (reference sequence). This CDR3 is 18 amino acids long. CDR3 sequence (DNA): TGTGCCACCAGCACAAGGATTGGGCGGCTAGGTGACACCGGGGAGCTGTTTTTT. Its protein is CATSTRIGRLGDTGELFF.

This clonotype came up a few times. The chain joins TRBV7-6 to TRBJ2-7, with 13 nucleotides matching TRBD2. The CDR3 has 15 residues. Germline V gives CDR1 SGHVS, CDR2 FNYEAQ. Trimming at V came to 1 base and at J to 6 bases, leaving 3 bases not matched to a gene. The CDR3 DNA reads as TGTGCCAGCAGCTTAGGCGGGACTAGCGGGGCCGAGCAGTACTTC. Encoded protein: CASSLGGTSGAEQYF.

Only a few counts were recorded for this clonotype. V is TRBV27 and J is TRBJ2-7; the D call may be TRBD1 or TRBD2 (5 bases each). Germline V gene sequence: CDR1 MNHEY, CDR2 SMNVEV (reference sequence). The CDR3 has 14 residues. The V end lost 6 bases, the J end lost 6 bases, and 18 bases lay between the germline ends. The CDR3 protein is CASRSGTPGPEQYF. CDR3 bases: TGTGCCAGCAGGTCCGGGACCCCGGGTCCCGAGCAGTACTTC.

This clonotype came up a few times. At one end the junction does not follow the germline gene, possibly because of a read error. The CDR3 loop reads CASSPGTSGSLIF. CDR3 coding DNA: TGTGCCAGCTCACCCGGGACTAGCGGGAGTCTAATCTTC. The V and J genes are TRBV18 and TRBJ2-1, with TRBD2 identical over 14 bases. This CDR3 comprises 13 residues. Germline V gene sequence: CDR1 KGHSH, CDR2 LQKENI.

The rearrangement uses TRBV20-1 and TRBJ2-7; D unclear. The CDR3 runs 12 residues. V lost 7 bases and J 3 bases, leaving 13 bases between the germline ends. Germline V gene sequence: CDR1 DFQATT, CDR2 SNEGSKA (reference sequence). This chain's CDR3 is CSGTSADYEQYF. Written as DNA, the CDR3 is TGCAGTGGAACGAGCGCCGACTACGAGCAGTACTTC.

This clonotype was observed a few times. The gene calls are TRBV5-1 and TRBJ1-2, with 7 bases matching TRBD1. The germline V gene encodes CDR1 SGHRS and CDR2 YFSETQ. This CDR3 region has 16 residues. V was clipped by 3 bases and J by 2 bases; unmatched bases: 10. This chain's CDR3 is CASSSGGTVVNYGYTF. CDR3 DNA: TGCGCCAGCAGCTCTGGCGGGACAGTCGTGAACTATGGCTACACCTTC.

Worth noting for this clonotype: Mismatch with germline at one junction end may stem from a read error. This chain links TRBV20-1 with TRBJ2-1; 13 bases match TRBD2. Germline CDR1 is DFQATT and CDR2 is SNEGSKA (reference sequence). This CDR3 has 15 amino acids. Here the CDR3 reads CCATRLAGGGNEQFF. In DNA form, the CDR3 reads TGCTGTGCAACAAGACTAGCGGGAGGCGGCAATGAGCAGTTCTTC.

This chain links TRBV6-5 with TRBJ2-7; TRBD2 is a possible D gene (5 bases). This CDR3 has 15 residues. Germline CDR1 reads MNHEY; CDR2 reads SVGAGI. V lost 4 bases and J 0 bases, leaving 13 bases between the germline ends. The CDR3 bases are TGTGCCAGCAGTTTTCGAGGGCCTAGCTCCTACGAGCAGTACGTC. Residues: CASSFRGPSSYEQYV.

The chain uses TRBV6-5 and TRBJ1-2; D is undetermined. The germline V and J ends were trimmed by 4 bases and 4 bases, with 13 bases remaining between them. The germline V gene encodes CDR1 MNHEY and CDR2 SVGAGI. This CDR3 has 14 amino acids. CDR3 in DNA: TGTGCCAGCAGTTCCCGTAGAGGACCCTATGGCTACACCTTC. Translation: CASSSRRGPYGYTF.

The CDR3 region has the DNA TGTGCCAGCAGGAAGGGACAGGGAGATGGCTACACCTTC. Translation gives CASRKGQGDGYTF. The V and J genes are TRBV12-3 or TRBV12-4 and TRBJ1-2; 9 bases map to TRBD1. V trimming: 6 bases; J trimming: 6 bases; junction bases outside the gene matches: 5. The CDR3 contains 13 residues.